This TCR beta chain was retrieved from a study of identical twins. Trimming took off 7 bases at V and 6 bases at J, with 15 bases between the two ends. Germline-derived CDR1 and CDR2 are SQVTM and ANQGSEA. The CDR3 has 12 residues. This clonotype has more than one count but fewer than ten. TCRdb reanalysed the 5' RACE reads using MiXCR and keeps one entry per CDR3 protein. The sample carries fewer than 900,000 distinct CDR3 sequences, about 20% recorded once. This sample also appeared in a second study, on T cells expressing NK-cell markers.

The chain recombines TRBV29-1 with TRBJ2-5, with a possible D match to TRBD1 (7 bases). Material for sequencing was PBMCs. The sequence was collected from a woman younger than 35 in good health. The CDR3 loop reads CSAAGGTQTQYF. For the CDR3, the DNA is TGCAGCGCGGCAGGGGGGACGCAGACCCAGTACTTC. Supplemented by reference TRBV29-1 and TRBJ2-5, the full variable domain reads SAVISQKPSRDICQRGTSLTIQCQVDSQVTMMFWYRQQPGQSLTLIATANQGSEATYESGFVIDKFPISRPNLTFSTLTVSNMSPEDSSIYLCSAAGGTQTQYFGPGTRLLVL.